The sequence of this TCR beta chain was determined in a study of identical twins. Study results and caveats: Compared with unrelated sharing, twin-shared out-of-frame alpha sequences had more low-probability sequences. Excess sharing between twins was weaker in beta out-of-frame sequences.

A universal primer site came from template switching; cDNA carried unique molecular identifiers. A single record per CDR3 protein comes from TCRdb applying MiXCR to the 5' RACE reads. Altogether 1.5 million to 2 million distinct CDR3 sequences are present, about 32% being singletons, with the ten largest covering under 0.35%. The CDR3 loop spans 12 amino acids. Per germline, CDR1 SGHRS and CDR2 YFSETQ. There are many counts of this clonotype. The antigen remains undetermined. One junction end does not reproduce the germline sequence, and a read error may be involved. This TCR was sampled from a newborn girl in good health. This chain links TRBV5-1 with TRBJ2-7; D call uncertain. What was sequenced was cord blood. The CDR3 sequence is CASSRTRYEQYF. In DNA form, the CDR3 reads TGTGCCAGCAGCCGGACCCGCTACGAGCAGTACTTC.